This TCR beta chain was identified in a study of T cell repertoires in cytomegalovirus infection. The wider study: Recently identified HLA-C-restricted CMV epitopes were used, and well-studied HLA-B-restricted CMV epitopes were used as well. Through public TCR beta signatures, both CMV infection and matching HLA type were indicated.

TCRdb ran MiXCR on the reads and lists one entry per CDR3 protein. Of around 540,000 distinct CDR3 sequences in the sample, 30% to 35% were seen once. Concerning this clonotype: What it binds is unknown.

In germline, CDR1 is SGHVT, CDR2 SQSDAQ. V shed 1 base and J shed 5 bases, with 8 bases lying between them. CDR3 size: 13 residues. Specimen: cultured PBMCs, collected from culture after CMV antigen stimulation. The gene calls are TRBV7-4 and TRBJ1-1; D call uncertain. The clonotype originates from a human donor in good health (CMV status not recorded). Some clones in this sample may be carry-over from other donors' samples. The CDR3 bases are TGTGCCAGCAGCTTAGACGCTCAAACTGAAGCTTTCTTT. Its protein is CASSLDAQTEAFF.